Listed below are T cell receptor beta chains from one sample, sequenced in a study of blood T cell repertoires in COVID-19. The method was immunoSEQ multiplex PCR; TCRdb's version includes in-frame clones alone and lacks a portion of them. The repertoire holds 95,000 to 150,000 clones, with about 88% as singletons. The sample comprised peripheral blood. The source of these receptors is a woman aged 80 or over with acute or convalescent COVID-19. CDR3s include the opening cysteine and the closing phenylalanine or tryptophan.

j_gene	v_gene	CDR3aa
TRBJ1-3	TRBV12-3/TRBV12-4	CASSLRGGNTIYF
TRBJ2-1	TRBV20-1	CSASRDRGIYNEQFF
TRBJ2-3	TRBV5-4	CASSSDSEWSTDTQYF
TRBJ1-5	TRBV4-1	CASSQDYGRRGNQPQHF
TRBJ2-7	TRBV19	CASSIGQGTYEQYF
TRBJ1-2	TRBV9	CASSAKGQGNGYTF
TRBJ2-2	TRBV11-3	CASSLGTSGTATGELFF
TRBJ1-1	TRBV10-3	CAISDPGTGNTEAFF
TRBJ1-5	TRBV6-5	CASSRDRANQPQHF
TRBJ1-1	TRBV3-1/TRBV3-2	CASSQDKSSEAFF
TRBJ1-3	TRBV2	CASSGTAAGGNTIYF
TRBJ2-7	TRBV2	CASSEAPGTGYEQYF
TRBJ1-5	TRBV19	CASSIKGGSNQPQHF
TRBJ2-3	TRBV7-8	CASSLSGDADTQYF
TRBJ2-1	TRBV5-1	CASSLAPSGRASSYNEQFF
TRBJ1-3	TRBV7-9	CASSLEALSSSGNTIYF
TRBJ2-4	TRBV6-6	CASKNSGQGGNIQYF
TRBJ2-5	TRBV7-9	CASSLLAGGETQYF
TRBJ1-1	TRBV5-1	CASSWGRRNTEAFF
TRBJ2-7	TRBV7-2	CASSLAGGNSEQYF
TRBJ1-4	TRBV2	CASKDRGTTNEKLFF
TRBJ2-2	TRBV6-6	CASSGDRGNTGELFF
TRBJ2-7	TRBV6-5	CASSYSAGQGAYEQYF
TRBJ1-3	TRBV28	CASSLQGFSGNTIYF
TRBJ1-1	TRBV30	CAWTVAYSGNTEAFF
TRBJ2-7	TRBV29-1	CSVARGFYEQYF
TRBJ2-1	TRBV7-9	CASSLGGGRAYNEQFF
TRBJ1-4	TRBV7-2	CASSQTRVGEKLFF
TRBJ1-1	TRBV6-5	CASSYFRGGPNTEAFF